This TCR beta chain was identified in a study of T cells in Graves' hyperthyroidism and ophthalmopathy. Amplified regions were TCR beta CDR3 sequences from RNA transcripts. With the HTBI primer set, the TCR CDR3 went through a first round of RT-PCR. TCRdb itself ran the multiplex PCR reads through MiXCR, one entry per CDR3 protein. The sample records 300,000 to 450,000 distinct CDR3 sequences, around 13% being singletons. What was sequenced was blood. The source of this sequence is a woman in her twenties or thirties with Graves' ophthalmopathy.

The CDR3 here is CASRVRSAYEQYF. CDR3 sequence (DNA): TGTGCCAGCAGGGTCCGAAGCGCCTACGAGCAGTACTTC. The rearrangement uses TRBV12-3 or TRBV12-4 and TRBJ2-7; no reliable D call. V was cut by 6 bases and J by 2 bases, with 11 bases left in between. There are 13 residues in the CDR3.